This T cell receptor beta chain was observed in a study of CD8+ T cells in alopecia areata. Overall study: The study gave tofacitinib for 6 to 18 months, then 6 months off drug.

V shed 3 bases, J shed 7 bases, and the junction held 4 bases outside the gene matches. Germline CDR1 and CDR2: GTSNPN and SVGIG (reference sequence). CDR3 size: 13 residues. Investigators isolated RNA and reverse transcribed it into cDNA to act as the sequencing template. Using immunoSEQ multiplex PCR, the repertoire was profiled, and TCRdb retains in-frame clones only, with some absent. The table includes approximately 180,000 clones, approximately 59% detected once. The V call is TRBV30, the J call TRBJ1-5; the match to TRBD1 covers 9 bases. This sequence was found in a human donor with alopecia areata. The starting material was CD4+ T cells sorted from blood, obtained at week 0. The DNA of the CDR3 is TGTGCCTGGAGCACAGGGGGCTGGCAGCCCCAGCATTTT. Its translation: CAWSTGGWQPQHF.